The present entry profiles one T cell receptor beta chain with its context. What it recognizes is unknown. The CDR3 consists of 17 residues. Losses at the gene ends were 0 bases for V and 3 bases for J; bases not matched to a gene: 3. Germline V gene data show CDR1 as MNHEY and CDR2 as SVGAGI. Total RNA was isolated from each sample in quantities of at least 6 micrograms. This entry comes from a study of blood T cells in healthy people across ages. Combining a sample-barcoded 5' primer with a J-beta primer mix, a second PCR ran for 7 to 11 cycles. Individual samples furnished no less than 3 million CDR3-containing paired-end reads apiece. TCRdb re-called the 5' RACE reads through MiXCR, storing one row per CDR3 protein. The sample has roughly 2 million distinct CDR3 sequences; roughly 52% are singletons. General observations from the study: From one million sequenced T cells, diversity estimates were lower bounds.

The sequencing input was blood. This receptor was obtained from a woman in her 40s in good health. The gene calls are TRBV6-5 and TRBJ2-1, with 12 bases aligning to TRBD2. CDR3 DNA sequence: TGTGCCAGCAGTTACTCTCGACTAGCGGGGGACTACAATGAGCAGTTCTTC. This sequence encodes CASSYSRLAGDYNEQFF.